This T cell receptor (beta chain) was observed in a study of OX40 agonist ivuxolimab in advanced cancers. Study-level information: In this cohort, patients received ivuxolimab, an agonistic anti-OX40 (CD134) antibody.

In regard to this clone: Antigen unknown.

Study-wide findings and caveats: At 0.1 to 3.0 mg/kg and by week 6, CD4+ and CD8+ T cells in the blood had expanded clonally.

Per germline, CDR1 LNHDA and CDR2 SQIVND (reference sequence). The length of the CDR3 is 15 residues. The trim removed 6 bases at V and 1 base at J, leaving 6 bases unmatched. The repertoire was sequenced with immunoSEQ multiplex PCR; TCRdb's copy has only in-frame clones and lacks some. The sample carries more than 100,000 clones, roughly 91% recorded once. The TCR comes from an adult with an advanced solid tumor such as melanoma, head and neck, liver or kidney cancer. The V call is TRBV19, the J call TRBJ1-5, with 7 nucleotides matching TRBD1. Sequences were derived from CD4+ or CD8+ T cells sorted from blood, sampled in a trial of the OX40 agonist ivuxolimab. The CDR3 is CASSDRVSSNQPQHF. DNA of the CDR3: TGTGCCAGTAGCGACAGGGTTTCAAGCAATCAGCCCCAGCATTTT.